The clone carrying this T cell receptor (beta chain) occurred once. Its antigen is still unknown. V lost 8 bases and J 6 bases, leaving 17 bases between the germline ends. The germline gives CDR1 SNHLY, CDR2 FYNNEI. This CDR3 comprises 14 residues. In the ViraFEST assay, antigen-specific CD4+ clonotypes were identified by expansion after peptide-pool stimulation. Upon completion of around ten days in culture, CD4+ T cells were isolated. All vaccine recipients tested negative for nucleocapsid antibodies and had never contracted SARS-CoV-2 infection. The data stem from a study of vaccination effects on CD4 cells after COVID-19. Whole-study findings and limits: Healthy vaccinees' vaccine-induced clones included only 1 of 255 cross-reacting with common cold coronaviruses.

TCRdb's table, derived via immunoSEQ multiplex PCR, lists solely in-frame clones and lacks some. The table has 20,000 to 25,000 clones, about 71% seen once; the top ten hold about an eighth. This chain connects TRBV2 to TRBJ1-5; D gene unclear. Sequencing used CD4+ T cells from PBMCs cultured with HCoV-OC43 spike peptides, obtained before COVID-19 vaccination. Subset denoted: HCoV-OC43 spike overlapping peptide pool stimulation. The sequence derives from a human donor who received a COVID-19 vaccine. CDR3 in amino acids: CASSAETFAQPQHF. CDR3 sequence (DNA): TGTGCCAGCTCTGCGGAGACATTTGCTCAGCCCCAGCATTTT. The entire variable domain, with the rest obtained from reference TRBV2 and TRBJ1-5, is as follows: EPEVTQTPSHQVTQMGQEVILRCVPISNHLYFYWYRQILGQKVEFLVSFYNNEISEKSEIFDDQFSVERPDGSNFTLKIRSTKLEDSAMYFCASSAETFAQPQHFGDGTRLSIL.